The present TCR beta chain was sequenced within a study of T-cell reconstitution after alpha-beta-depleted transplantation in children. Study observations and caveats: T-cell counts and diversity were attributed mostly to newly produced T cells one year after transplant. Several patients had high TCRbeta diversity at day 60; it came from surviving recipient T cells and thymic progenitors.

TCRbeta library construction was performed incorporating unique molecular identifiers. TCRdb re-called the PCR reads through MiXCR, storing one row per CDR3 protein. The table lists 900,000 or so distinct CDR3 sequences, roughly 15% of them singletons. Comment on this clonotype: The antigen remains unidentified.

The sample was PBMCs, mostly from graft donor cells, taken 360 days after TCRalphabeta/CD19-depleted stem cell transplant. The origin of this receptor is a male patient under 18 who had a stem cell transplant for acute lymphoblastic leukemia, so the T cells may come from the graft donor.

The CDR3 sequence is CSVESLGYTEAFF. CDR3 nucleotide sequence: TGCAGCGTTGAGTCCCTAGGGTACACTGAAGCTTTCTTT. The chain combines TRBV29-1 with TRBJ1-1, with D uncertain. V lost 3 bases, J lost 3 bases, and 11 bases lay in between. The CDR3 runs to 13 residues. Germline V gene sequence: CDR1 SQVTM, CDR2 ANQGSEA.